These 9 T cell receptor beta chains were sequenced from one sample in a study of blood T cells in healthy people across ages. The second PCR ran 7 to 11 cycles with a sample-barcoded 5' primer and J-beta primers. TCRdb re-called the 5' RACE reads with MiXCR, one entry per CDR3 protein. The sample includes about 1.4 million distinct CDR3 sequences, around 59% of them seen just once. Sequenced: blood. The source is a young man in good health.

The chain combines TRBV10-3 with TRBJ2-3; tentative D call: TRBD1 (6 bases). The germline CDR1 and CDR2 sequences are ENHRY and SYGVKD. V lost 6 bases and J 2 bases, leaving 15 bases between the germline ends. This CDR3 has 15 amino acids. In DNA, the CDR3 is TGTGCCATCAGGGAAATCAGGGGATTCACAGATACGCAGTATTTT. Its translation: CAIREIRGFTDTQYF.

V usage is TRBV5-1 and J usage is TRBJ2-3, with D possibly being TRBD2 (5 bases). V was shortened by 2 bases and J by 3 bases, with 13 bases between the two germline ends. The germline V gene encodes CDR1 SGHRS and CDR2 YFSETQ. This CDR3 region has 15 residues. As DNA, the CDR3 is TGCGCCAGCAGCTTAAGCGGAGAGGGTACAGATACGCAGTATTTT. This gives the protein CASSLSGEGTDTQYF.

The chain links TRBV29-1 to TRBJ2-7, with 9 bases that match TRBD1. From germline, CDR1 is SQVTM and CDR2 ANQGSEA. CDR3 length equals 15 residues. The V segment lost 7 bases and the J segment 3 bases; nucleotides outside the gene matches: 13. The CDR3 sequence: CSADIQGAFSYEQYF. DNA for the CDR3: TGCAGCGCCGATATACAGGGGGCGTTTAGCTACGAGCAGTACTTC.

This clonotype was counted a single time. The rearrangement links TRBV4-2 to TRBJ1-5; no clear D gene. CDR1 LGHNA and CDR2 YNFKEQ come from the germline V gene. Trimming left V 0 bases short and J 5 bases short, with 11 bases between. This CDR3 is 15 amino acids long. The CDR3 here is CASSQDSRADQPQHF. The CDR3 DNA is TGTGCCAGCAGCCAAGATTCCCGGGCGGATCAGCCCCAGCATTTT.

The rearrangement joins TRBV27 to TRBJ1-2; D is perhaps TRBD1 (5 bases). The V end lost 4 bases, the J end lost 8 bases, and 23 bases lay between the germline ends. The CDR3 runs to 16 residues. Germline V lookup: CDR1 MNHEY, CDR2 SMNVEV (reference sequence). CDR3 amino acids: CASSSSLGPAPWGYTF. The CDR3 coding sequence is TGTGCCAGCAGTTCCTCCTTGGGACCGGCCCCTTGGGGCTACACCTTC.

This clonotype was recorded a few times. J is TRBJ1-2 and V is TRBV15, with unresolved D. The ends were cut back, 0 bases at V and 5 bases at J, with 13 bases in the middle. Germline assignment: CDR1 LNHNV and CDR2 YYDKDF (reference sequence). CDR3 length: 15 residues. CDR3 sequence reads: CATSRDSSQPYGYTF. The CDR3 coding sequence is TGTGCCACCAGCAGAGATTCATCACAGCCGTATGGCTACACCTTC.

V gene TRBV12-3 or TRBV12-4 combines with J gene TRBJ2-5; tentatively, D is TRBD1 or TRBD2 (6 bases each). V lost 3 bases, J lost 1 base, and 12 bases lay in between. CDR3 size: 15 residues. The CDR3 sequence is CASSLGGRVQETQYF. The CDR3 bases are TGTGCCAGCAGTTTGGGGGGCAGGGTCCAAGAGACCCAGTACTTC.

The rearrangement joins TRBV7-9 to TRBJ2-5; 7 nucleotides align to TRBD1. This CDR3 contains 15 residues. CDR1 SEHNR and CDR2 FQNEAQ come from the germline V gene (reference sequence). The junction had 9 bases not matched to a gene; V was cut back by 6 bases and J by 2 bases. DNA of the CDR3: TGTGCCAGCAGTCCTAGGACAGGACAGCAAGAGACCCAGTACTTC. This translates into CASSPRTGQQETQYF.

This chain uses TRBV5-1 with TRBJ2-3, with D perhaps assigned TRBD1 or TRBD2 (6 bases each). CDR1 is SGHRS and CDR2 is YFSETQ in the germline V gene. Trimming pared 3 bases from V and 2 bases from J, leaving 13 bases between. CDR3 size: 15 residues. CDR3 nucleotide sequence: TGCGCCAGCAGCTCACCGGGGGCACCCACAGATACGCAGTATTTT. Translating it yields CASSSPGAPTDTQYF.